This T cell receptor beta chain was sequenced in a study of Ad26.COV2.S vaccination and SARS-CoV-2 variants. Study background: Intramuscularly, Ad26.COV2.S was given either once or twice, 56 days apart.

The CDR3 sequence is 13 residues long. The V end was cut by 3 bases, the J end by 1 base, with 7 bases between. Germline lookup yields CDR1 LNHDA and CDR2 SQIVND (reference sequence). A single count supports this clone. As for treatment: some 20 received Ad26.COV2.S at low or high dose, single or two shots; about 5 received placebo; per-sample allocation not given. The samples date from day 63 after the first vaccine or placebo injection. Assay used: immunoSEQ multiplex PCR; TCRdb lists only in-frame clones, some missing. In the table there are around 450,000 clones, roughly 91% of which are singletons.

The sample consisted of peripheral blood, taken in a trial of Ad26.COV2.S vaccine versus placebo. The sequence was obtained from a person aged 18 to 65 who received the Ad26.COV2.S COVID-19 vaccine or a placebo. The chain is built from TRBV19 and TRBJ2-7, with D maybe TRBD2 (5 bases). Here the CDR3 DNA reads TGTGCCAGTAGTATTGGGGAGTCCTACGAGCAGTACTTC. Translating gives CASSIGESYEQYF.